Each of the 26 T cell receptor beta chains below was sequenced from the same sample in a study of beta chain features in type 1 diabetes. Overall study results and limits: Shortening that was moderate but significant affected the TCRB CDR3s of Type 1 diabetes patients in all four CD4+ subsets.

Isolated RNA was reverse transcribed in full, so expressed TCRB transcripts were sequenced. Assay used: immunoSEQ multiplex PCR; TCRdb lists only in-frame clones, some missing. The top ten hold approximately 0.015% of the sample, which has a few hundred thousand clones, approximately 10% seen once. Their antigen targets remain unknown. The sequenced sample consisted of naive CD4+ T cells from blood. Receptor source: a man younger than 40 with type 1 diabetes.

This clone was picked up a small number of times. The gene calls are TRBV15 and TRBJ2-4; 12 bases align to TRBD1. Germline CDR1 LNHNV, CDR2 YYDKDF (reference sequence). V lost 3 bases to trimming and J lost 2 bases; unmatched junction nucleotides: 11. There are 19 residues in the CDR3. The CDR3 DNA is TGTGCCACCAGCAGCCCTGTTTTAGGGACAGGGGGCACCAAAAACATTCAGTACTTC. It codes for CATSSPVLGTGGTKNIQYF.

This clone was detected only a few times. The gene calls are TRBV5-4 and TRBJ2-3; a weak D match, TRBD2 (6 bases). The CDR3 covers 16 residues. CDR1 SGHNT and CDR2 YYREEE come from the germline V gene (reference sequence). V was cut by 0 bases and J by 6 bases, with 17 bases left in between. The CDR3 reads CASSLGGARVSDTQYF. The CDR3 DNA is TGTGCCAGCAGCTTGGGCGGGGCGCGGGTGTCGGATACGCAGTATTTT. Looking up the rest from reference TRBV5-4 and TRBJ2-3 gives the full variable domain: ETGVTQSPTHLIKTRGQQVTLRCSSQSGHNTVSWYQQALGQGPQFIFQYYREEENGRGNFPPRFSGLQFPNYSSELNVNALELDDSALYLCASSLGGARVSDTQYFGPGTRLTVL.

The chain joins TRBV5-4 to TRBJ1-2; no reliable D call. Germline V gene data show CDR1 as SGHNT and CDR2 as YYREEE (reference sequence). V was shortened by 3 bases and J by 4 bases, with 22 bases between the two germline ends. The CDR3 contains 17 residues. The CDR3 DNA sequence: TGTGCCAGCAGCTACCACCCCGCCCGTCAAGGGAGCTATGGCTACACCTTC. Protein sequence: CASSYHPARQGSYGYTF.

This sequence joins TRBV9 and TRBJ2-7, with D tentatively TRBD1 (5 bases). The V gene's germline CDR1 is SGDLS and CDR2 YYNGEE. With 2 bases removed from V and 0 bases from J, the gap between germline ends came to 12 bases. The CDR3 loop spans 15 amino acids. CDR3 amino acids: CASSVGGQSSYEQYF. CDR3 in DNA: TGTGCCAGCAGCGTTGGCGGACAAAGCTCCTACGAGCAGTACTTC.

The CDR3 nucleotides are TGTGCCAGCAGTGGGACTAGCGTTCCCACCGGGGAGCTGTTTTTT. Translation gives CASSGTSVPTGELFF. This chain links TRBV2 with TRBJ2-2; 9 bases match TRBD2. The CDR3 loop spans 15 amino acids. V gave up 4 bases and J gave up 4 bases; unmatched junction bases: 4. In germline, CDR1 is SNHLY, CDR2 FYNNEI.

This clone was counted a few times. V gene TRBV20-1 combines with J gene TRBJ1-1, with D unclear. The CDR3 contains 11 residues. Trimming took off 7 bases at V and 2 bases at J, with 8 bases between the two ends. CDR1 is DFQATT and CDR2 is SNEGSKA in the germline V gene (reference sequence). CDR3 amino acids: CSVGRNTEAFF. In nucleotides, the CDR3 is TGCAGTGTGGGGAGAAACACTGAAGCTTTCTTT.

The table lists this clone with a few counts. CDR3 residues: CSVGDQRQGVGGYTF. DNA for the CDR3: TGCAGCGTTGGGGATCAAAGACAGGGGGTAGGGGGCTACACCTTC. The gene calls are TRBV29-1 and TRBJ1-2; TRBD1 aligns across 9 bases. The V gene's germline CDR1 is SQVTM and CDR2 ANQGSEA. Germline trimming cut 4 bases from V and 8 bases from J; bases unmatched to any gene: 14. The CDR3 is made up of 15 amino acids.

This rearrangement joins TRBV7-2 to TRBJ2-1; TRBD2 agrees at 14 bases. The trim removed 5 bases at V and 8 bases at J, leaving 5 bases unmatched. The CDR3 runs 15 residues. Germline CDR1 and CDR2: SGHTA and FQGNSA. CDR3 nucleotide sequence: TGTGCCAGCAGCCCCGGACTAGCGGGGGGCTATGAGCAGTTCTTC. Protein sequence: CASSPGLAGGYEQFF.

CDR3 protein: CASSVSGGANVLTF. CDR3 nucleotide sequence: TGTGCCAGCAGCGTATCAGGGGGGGCCAACGTCCTGACTTTC. The V gene is TRBV9, the J gene TRBJ2-6, with D possibly TRBD1 on 5 matching bases. The CDR3 extends over 14 amino acids. The germline gives CDR1 SGDLS, CDR2 YYNGEE. Deletions cut 1 base from V and 4 bases from J, with 6 bases between.

In this sample, this clone turned up a few times. The chain employs TRBV28 and TRBJ2-7; 8 bases map to TRBD1. Germline lookup yields CDR1 MDHEN and CDR2 SYDVKM. J lost 3 bases, V lost 5 bases, and 3 bases had no gene match. The CDR3 has 13 amino acids. CDR3 sequence: CASSLTGVYEQYF. CDR3 nucleotide sequence: TGTGCCAGCAGTCTGACAGGGGTCTACGAGCAGTACTTC.

This clone was detected only once. V is TRBV27 and J is TRBJ2-7; 7 nucleotides agree with TRBD1. Germline values: CDR1 MNHEY, CDR2 SMNVEV (reference sequence). This CDR3 has 13 residues. Trimming removed 6 bases from V and 8 bases from J; junction bases left unmatched: 10. CDR3 nucleotide sequence: TGTGCCAGCAGCCTGAGACAGGGTTGGCAGCAGTACTTC. It encodes CASSLRQGWQQYF.

There are a few counts of this clone. The chain is built from TRBV19 and TRBJ1-5, with 8 bases that match TRBD1. The CDR3 spans 15 residues. Germline loops: CDR1 LNHDA, CDR2 SQIVND (reference sequence). J gave up 3 bases and V 5 bases, and 6 bases lay outside the gene matches. CDR3 DNA: TGTGCCAGTAGTCCTAAGGACAGGGCCAATCAGCCCCAGCATTTT. Residues: CASSPKDRANQPQHF.

The chain combines TRBV25-1 with TRBJ2-2; 7 nucleotides line up with TRBD1. Unmatched junction bases numbered 8, after V lost 7 bases and J lost 6 bases. This CDR3 spans 14 amino acids. Germline V gives CDR1 MGHDK, CDR2 SYGVNS. The CDR3 is CASIGTGVPGELFF. DNA of the CDR3: TGTGCCAGCATAGGAACAGGGGTTCCCGGGGAGCTGTTTTTT.

This chain links TRBV21-1 with TRBJ2-7; the DNA was not compared with TRBD1, the D call given in the table. TRBV21-1 is assigned pseudogene status. The CDR3 runs 14 residues. The CDR3 protein is CASTPGGQAYEQYF. In nucleotides, the CDR3 is TGTGCCAGCACCCCAGGGGGACAGGCCTACGAGCAGTACTTC.

This sequence joins TRBV2 and TRBJ1-4; perhaps TRBD1 as D (5 bases). The CDR3 has 12 residues. Per germline, CDR1 SNHLY and CDR2 FYNNEI. Trimming shortened V by 5 bases and J by 7 bases, and 8 bases separated the two germline ends. The CDR3 DNA reads as TGTGCCAGCAGTCCCGGGGGTGAAAAACTGTTTTTT. Residues: CASSPGGEKLFF.

This chain joins TRBV7-3 and TRBJ2-3; a weak D match, TRBD1 (5 bases). V was clipped by 3 bases and J by 1 base, with 14 bases between them. Germline V gives CDR1 SGHTA, CDR2 FQGTGA. This CDR3 is built from 16 residues. The CDR3 region is CASSLGLGAGTDTQYF. The CDR3 nucleotides read TGTGCCAGCAGCTTGGGCCTAGGGGCGGGCACAGATACGCAGTATTTT.

The chain joins TRBV11-2 to TRBJ2-5; TRBD1 matches at 7 bases. CDR3 length: 16 residues. The germline V gene has CDR1 SGHAT and CDR2 FQNNGV. The junction had 11 bases not matched to a gene; V was cut back by 5 bases and J by 2 bases. The CDR3 DNA follows: TGTGCCAGCAGCGAACAAACCGGGACAGCACAAGAGACCCAGTACTTC. Residues: CASSEQTGTAQETQYF.

This clone has more than one count but fewer than ten. The chain carries TRBV7-2 and TRBJ1-5; 7 bases map to TRBD1. Germline values: CDR1 SGHTA, CDR2 FQGNSA. This CDR3 has 13 residues. J was trimmed by 4 bases and V by 5 bases; bases with no gene match: 2. DNA of the CDR3: TGTGCCAGCAGCCCAGGGGGGAATCAGCCCCAGCATTTT. It specifies CASSPGGNQPQHF.

The chain carries TRBV5-1 and TRBJ2-1; 9 bases match TRBD2. Losses at the gene ends were 0 bases for V and 4 bases for J; bases not matched to a gene: 5. The CDR3 length is 16 residues. Germline CDR1 and CDR2: SGHRS and YFSETQ. Here the CDR3 reads CASSLAQAGGYNEQFF. For the CDR3, the DNA is TGCGCCAGCAGCTTGGCCCAAGCGGGGGGTTACAATGAGCAGTTCTTC.

The J gene is TRBJ2-7, the V gene TRBV7-3; a possible D gene is TRBD1 (6 bases). In germline, CDR1 is SGHTA, CDR2 FQGTGA. The CDR3 consists of 13 residues. V was pared by 1 base and J by 7 bases, with 11 bases between. The CDR3 nucleotides read TGTGCCAGCAGCTTAAACCCCGGACAGGAGCAGTACTTC. Protein product: CASSLNPGQEQYF. The full variable domain, in which reference TRBV7-3 and TRBJ2-7 provide the parts outside the CDR3, is GAGVSQTPSNKVTEKGKYVELRCDPISGHTALYWYRQSLGQGPEFLIYFQGTGAADDSGLPNDRFFAVRPEGSVSTLKIQRTERGDSAVYLCASSLNPGQEQYFGPGTRLTVT.

The chain carries TRBV4-3 and TRBJ2-3; D gene ambiguous. V was cut by 0 bases and J by 6 bases, with 16 bases left in between. The CDR3 is made up of 16 amino acids. Germline V gene sequence: CDR1 LGHNA, CDR2 YSLEER. The CDR3 region is CASSQESRRGVDTQYF. The CDR3 DNA is TGCGCCAGCAGCCAAGAGAGCCGTAGAGGTGTGGATACGCAGTATTTT.

The chain has TRBV5-1 and TRBJ2-5, with 9 bases aligning to TRBD1. Trimming cost V 4 bases and J 5 bases; bases outside gene matches: 9. Germline loops: CDR1 SGHRS, CDR2 YFSETQ. The CDR3 loop spans 15 amino acids. The CDR3 protein is CASSGDREPRETQYF. The CDR3 coding sequence is TGCGCCAGCAGCGGGGACAGGGAACCGCGTGAGACCCAGTACTTC.

The chain couples TRBV2 to TRBJ2-7, with TRBD1 matching 7 bases. The CDR3 runs 13 residues. CDR1 SNHLY and CDR2 FYNNEI come from the germline V gene. Trimming took 5 bases from V and 0 from J; bases not matched to a gene: 1. The CDR3 region is CASSRDSSYEQYF. The CDR3 DNA sequence: TGTGCCAGCAGTAGGGACAGCTCCTACGAGCAGTACTTC.

This clone was seen a handful of times. This chain uses TRBV5-4 with TRBJ2-5, with D possibly matching TRBD1 (6 bases). V was trimmed by 4 bases and J by 3 bases, leaving 10 bases between them. Germline-derived CDR1 and CDR2 are SGHNT and YYREEE (reference sequence). This CDR3 is built from 13 residues. The CDR3 here is CASSTQGKETQYF. In DNA, the CDR3 is TGTGCCAGCAGCACACAGGGAAAAGAGACCCAGTACTTC.

This clone was observed a few times. The chain joins TRBV29-1 to TRBJ2-5; D may be TRBD1 (6 bases). Trimming removed 6 bases from V and 5 bases from J, with 13 bases in between. The CDR3 length is 12 residues. Looked up from germline, CDR1 is SQVTM and CDR2 is ANQGSEA. The CDR3 here is CSVPDSGETQYF. The CDR3 region has the DNA TGCAGCGTACCGGACAGCGGTGAGACCCAGTACTTC.

This clone was counted between two and nine times. V gene TRBV7-9 combines with J gene TRBJ1-1, with a tentative D call TRBD1 (5 bases). V was clipped by 3 bases and J by 0 bases, with 14 bases between them. Germline-derived CDR1 and CDR2 are SEHNR and FQNEAQ (reference sequence). The length of the CDR3 is 16 residues. CDR3 in DNA: TGTGCCAGCAGCTTTCAACAGGCGCCCATGAACACTGAAGCTTTCTTT. Residues: CASSFQQAPMNTEAFF. Together with reference TRBV7-9 and TRBJ1-1, the CDR3 gives the full variable domain: DTGVSQNPRHKITKRGQNVTFRCDPISEHNRLYWYRQTLGQGPEFLTYFQNEAQLEKSRLLSDRFSAERPKGSFSTLEIQRTEQGDSAMYLCASSFQQAPMNTEAFFGQGTRLTVV.